This T cell receptor (beta chain) was captured by sequencing in a study of blood T cell repertoires in COVID-19. Looking at the study overall: Sources were T cells, B-cell-depleted T cells, or PBMCs; the material itself was cDNA or gDNA.

TCRdb keeps only in-frame clones here, not all; method: immunoSEQ multiplex PCR. The sample lists 150,000 to 200,000 clones, approximately 86% occurring once. Per germline, CDR1 MDHEN and CDR2 SYDVKM. The V gene lost 6 bases and the J gene lost 2 bases, with 16 bases spanning the gap. This CDR3 is 15 amino acids long. The sample comprised peripheral blood. This TCR was sampled from a middle-aged man with active or convalescent COVID-19. V is TRBV28 and J is TRBJ2-5; D might be TRBD2 (5 bases). The CDR3 sequence is CASSPRGGYQETQYF. CDR3 DNA: TGTGCCAGCAGCCCCCGTGGCGGGTATCAAGAGACCCAGTACTTC.